This T cell receptor (beta chain) was documented in a study of shared clonotypes between healthy human individuals. Selected positively for CCR7 and CD45RO-negative, naive CD8 cells excluded terminally differentiated effector memory CD45RA+ cells. Germline V gene sequence: CDR1 ENHRY, CDR2 SYGVKD. The V gene lost 0 bases and the J gene lost 2 bases, with 15 bases spanning the gap. The CDR3 covers 17 residues. The table came from immunoSEQ multiplex PCR; TCRdb's copy has only in-frame clones and leaves some out. Of about 2 million clones in the sample, over 85% were seen once. This chain joins TRBV10-3 and TRBJ2-3; possibly TRBD1 for D (6 bases). The clonotype originates from a man between 18 and 29 years old in good health. The specimen was naive CD8+ T cells sorted from blood. CDR3 nucleotide sequence: TGTGCCATCAGTGAGTCGTTTTCGACAGGCGCCACAGATACGCAGTATTTT. This gives the protein CAISESFSTGATDTQYF.